Below are 11 T cell receptor beta chains sequenced from a single sample in a study of T cell responses to AZD1222 COVID-19 vaccine (dated by TCRdb to the early 2020s). Reading the label with the study, this specimen's time point is: about 28 days (+/-7) after the second vaccine dose. The library was built by means of the immunoSEQ multiplex PCR assay. TCRdb stores this immuneACCESS table with in-frame sequences only. Part of the clones is absent; in the studies checked, under half of the shortfall reflects unresolved V genes, and no reason is known for the rest. In this sample the table shows about 140,000 clones, approximately 90% of which occur a single time. The ten largest account for 4% of the sample. Sequenced here: peripheral blood, sampled 28 days after the second AZD1222 dose. Receptor source: an adult who received the AZD1222 COVID-19 vaccine.

The CDR3 sequence is CASSEYREYGYTF. CDR3 nucleotide sequence: TGTGCCAGCAGTGAGTACAGGGAATATGGCTACACCTTC. The rearrangement links TRBV2 to TRBJ1-2; a possible D gene is TRBD1 (6 bases). The CDR3 is 13 residues long. V lost 3 bases and J lost 5, with 10 bases in between. Germline loops: CDR1 SNHLY, CDR2 FYNNEI.

The rearrangement links TRBV2 to TRBJ2-1, with D possibly matching TRBD1 (5 bases). Germline lookup yields CDR1 SNHLY and CDR2 FYNNEI. There are 15 residues in the CDR3. V was clipped by 6 bases and J by 6 bases, with 18 bases between them. The CDR3 DNA follows: TGTGCCAGCAGCCCTCGGCAGGGAAGGGCCAATGAGCAGTTCTTC. Translating it yields CASSPRQGRANEQFF. The variable domain in full, completed from reference TRBV2 and TRBJ2-1, reads EPEVTQTPSHQVTQMGQEVILRCVPISNHLYFYWYRQILGQKVEFLVSFYNNEISEKSEIFDDQFSVERPDGSNFTLKIRSTKLEDSAMYFCASSPRQGRANEQFFGPGTRLTVL.

The V call is TRBV27, the J call TRBJ1-2; 9 nucleotides match TRBD1. J lost 6 bases, V lost 4 bases, and 9 bases had no gene match. Per germline, CDR1 MNHEY and CDR2 SMNVEV (reference sequence). The CDR3 is 15 residues long. The CDR3 DNA follows: TGTGCCAGCAGTTCTCCCGGGACAGGGAGTAATGGCTACACCTTC. The encoded protein is CASSSPGTGSNGYTF.

The rearrangement uses TRBV19 and TRBJ1-3; D may be TRBD1 (5 bases). The CDR3 totals 13 residues. The germline V and J ends were trimmed by 5 bases and 4 bases, with 9 bases remaining between them. Germline lookup yields CDR1 LNHDA and CDR2 SQIVND (reference sequence). The CDR3 loop reads CASSGTDGNTIYF. CDR3 sequence (DNA): TGTGCCAGTAGTGGGACGGACGGAAACACCATATATTTT.

V is TRBV28 and J is TRBJ1-4; perhaps TRBD1 as D (5 bases). This CDR3 region has 15 residues. The germline V gene has CDR1 MDHEN and CDR2 SYDVKM. Trimming removed 6 bases from V and 3 bases from J, with 14 bases in between. CDR3: CASRNSVRANEKLFF. DNA of the CDR3: TGTGCCAGCAGAAATTCGGTCAGGGCTAATGAAAAACTGTTTTTT.

The chain is built from TRBV9 and TRBJ2-3; D is unresolved. Trimming took off 4 bases at V and 0 bases at J, with 21 bases between the two ends. Germline V lookup: CDR1 SGDLS, CDR2 YYNGEE. The CDR3 totals 18 residues. The chain's CDR3 is CASSPPQWRDTSTDTQYF. CDR3 in DNA: TGTGCCAGCAGCCCTCCTCAGTGGCGTGATACCAGCACAGATACGCAGTATTTT.

This rearrangement joins TRBV10-3 to TRBJ2-7, with a possible D match to TRBD2 (5 bases). The CDR3 has 13 amino acids. The V end was cut by 2 bases, the J end by 2 bases, with 7 bases between. Germline V gene data show CDR1 as ENHRY and CDR2 as SYGVKD. The CDR3 loop is CAISEAGPYEQYF. The CDR3 DNA reads as TGTGCCATCAGTGAGGCGGGCCCCTACGAGCAGTACTTC.

This chain links TRBV7-9 with TRBJ2-7; D might be TRBD1 (5 bases). V was shortened by 2 bases and J by 0 bases, with 11 bases between the two germline ends. The CDR3 loop spans 15 amino acids. Germline-derived CDR1 and CDR2 are SEHNR and FQNEAQ (reference sequence). The CDR3 sequence: CASSLRGSLSYEQYF. The CDR3 coding sequence is TGTGCCAGCAGCTTAAGGGGATCCCTCTCCTACGAGCAGTACTTC.

The genes are TRBV6-4 and TRBJ2-2; possible D gene TRBD1, 5 bases. V gave up 3 bases and J gave up 3 bases, with 5 bases separating them. The CDR3 length is 13 residues. Germline CDR1 and CDR2: MRHNA and SNTAGT. CDR3 sequence (DNA): TGTGCCAGCAGTGAAGGGGACACCGGGGAGCTGTTTTTT. This translates into CASSEGDTGELFF.

This clone was picked up one time. The genes are TRBV27 and TRBJ2-5, with D tentatively TRBD2 (6 bases). V was pared by 3 bases and J by 7 bases, with 9 bases between. CDR1 is MNHEY, CDR2 SMNVEV, per germline (reference sequence). This CDR3 has 12 residues. In DNA, the CDR3 is TGTGCCAGCAGTTTTTTGGGGGGGACCCAGTACTTC. The encoded protein is CASSFLGGTQYF.

The chain carries TRBV3-1 (or the pseudogene TRBV3-2) and TRBJ1-5; the D gene is possibly TRBD1 (5 bases). Between the trimmed V and J ends, which lost 2 bases and 2 bases, there was a span of 28 bases. The CDR3 spans 21 residues. Germline-derived CDR1 and CDR2 are LGHDT and YNNKEL (reference sequence). CDR3: CASSQNDRGPRGLRGNQPQHF. The CDR3 bases are TGTGCCAGCAGCCAAAATGACCGGGGACCGCGCGGCCTGAGGGGCAATCAGCCCCAGCATTTT.